These T cell receptor beta chains were read from a single sample in a study of tumor-infiltrating lymphocytes in primary liver carcinoma. TCRdb ran MiXCR on the multiplex PCR reads and lists one entry per CDR3 protein. The profile shows roughly 120,000 distinct CDR3 sequences, 50% to 80% of them singletons. The specimen sequenced was liver tumor tissue from sampling region 3. The receptor set was obtained from a woman aged 60-75 years with primary liver carcinoma and hepatitis B virus infection. The CDR3 runs from the conserved cysteine through the conserved F or W. The order of the fields is CDR3 DNA, CDR3 protein, D gene, CDR3 length, V gene, J gene, clone size. A D gene is named only where the DNA matches it firmly. A clone size is listed for some rows: how often the clone was seen (once, few, many), or a class if it is expanded.

CDR3nt: TGCAGTGCTATGAACCCACGCTCCTACAATGAGCAGTTCTTC
CDR3aa: CSAMNPRSYNEQFF
d_gene: NA
len: 14
v_gene: TRBV20-1
j_gene: TRBJ2-1
abundance: few

CDR3nt: TGTGCCAACAGCCACGGAACAGGGGGCAACTACGAGCAGTACTTC
CDR3aa: CANSHGTGGNYEQYF
d_gene: TRBD1
len: 15
v_gene: TRBV11-3
j_gene: TRBJ2-7
abundance: NA

CDR3nt: TGTGCCAACAGTTCCCGGGGGGCACGGACCATGGGCAATGAGCAGTTCTTC
CDR3aa: CANSSRGARTMGNEQFF
d_gene: NA
len: 17
v_gene: TRBV11-3
j_gene: TRBJ2-1
abundance: NA

CDR3nt: TGCAGCGTTGGCCGGGACAGGGTCGGCGAGCAGTACTTC
CDR3aa: CSVGRDRVGEQYF
d_gene: TRBD1
len: 13
v_gene: TRBV29-1
j_gene: TRBJ2-7
abundance: many

CDR3nt: TGCGCCAGCAGAGCGAGAGGGGCGTTCAATCAGCCTCAGCATTTT
CDR3aa: CASRARGAFNQPQHF
d_gene: NA
len: 15
v_gene: TRBV4-1
j_gene: TRBJ1-5
abundance: NA

CDR3nt: TGTGCCAGCAACCTAGAATCCAAGGGGACCCAATACTTC
CDR3aa: CASNLESKGTQYF
d_gene: NA
len: 13
v_gene: TRBV11-2
j_gene: TRBJ2-5
abundance: NA

CDR3nt: TGTGCCAGCAGGTTTAGCGGGACGGACACCGGGGAGCTGTTTTTT
CDR3aa: CASRFSGTDTGELFF
d_gene: TRBD2
len: 15
v_gene: TRBV2
j_gene: TRBJ2-2
abundance: NA

CDR3nt: TGCGCCAGCAGTTTGGGAAACAACGGGGAGCTGTTTTTT
CDR3aa: CASSLGNNGELFF
d_gene: NA
len: 13
v_gene: TRBV5-1
j_gene: TRBJ2-2
abundance: NA

CDR3nt: TGTGCTAGCAGCGCGACTAGCGGAGACCAATACAATGAGCAGTTCTTT
CDR3aa: CASSATSGDQYNEQFF
d_gene: TRBD2
len: 16
v_gene: TRBV11-3
j_gene: TRBJ2-1
abundance: few

CDR3nt: TGCAGCGTTGACCGGGACCCTTACCAAGAGATCCAGTACTTC
CDR3aa: CSVDRDPYQEIQYF
d_gene: NA
len: 14
v_gene: TRBV29-1
j_gene: TRBJ2-5
abundance: NA

CDR3nt: TGTGCCAGTAGTATATCAGGGTACAATGAGCAGTTCTTC
CDR3aa: CASSISGYNEQFF
d_gene: NA
len: 13
v_gene: TRBV19
j_gene: TRBJ2-1
abundance: NA

CDR3nt: TGTGCTAGTGGTTTGACTAGCGGGATCAACAATGAGCAGTTCTTC
CDR3aa: CASGLTSGINNEQFF
d_gene: TRBD2
len: 15
v_gene: TRBV12-5
j_gene: TRBJ2-1
abundance: many

CDR3nt: TGTGTCAGCAGCTTGGGGCCGGGACGCACAGATATGCAGTATTTT
CDR3aa: CVSSLGPGRTDMQYF
d_gene: NA
len: 15
v_gene: TRBV11-1
j_gene: TRBJ2-3
abundance: NA

CDR3nt: TGCAGCGTTGCCTCCGGGACAGATACGCAGTATTTT
CDR3aa: CSVASGTDTQYF
d_gene: NA
len: 12
v_gene: TRBV29-1
j_gene: TRBJ2-3
abundance: many

CDR3nt: TGTGCCAGCAGTTACAGGGGTTTCGCCCAGTACTTC
CDR3aa: CASSYRGFAQYF
d_gene: NA
len: 12
v_gene: TRBV6-5
j_gene: TRBJ2-5
abundance: NA

CDR3nt: TGCAGTGCTAGAACCACAGGGGTCTATGGTTACACCTTC
CDR3aa: CSARTTGVYGYTF
d_gene: TRBD1
len: 13
v_gene: TRBV20-1
j_gene: TRBJ1-2
abundance: few

CDR3nt: TGCGCCAGCAGCTTGATGGGGGGAATCTCTCTAAACACCATATATTTT
CDR3aa: CASSLMGGISLNTIYF
d_gene: NA
len: 16
v_gene: TRBV5-1
j_gene: TRBJ1-3
abundance: NA

CDR3nt: TGTGCCAGCAGTACCCAGTCGCCGCTAAAAGTGTTTTTT
CDR3aa: CASSTQSPLKVFF
d_gene: NA
len: 13
v_gene: TRBV28
j_gene: TRBJ1-4
abundance: NA

CDR3nt: TGTGCCAGCAGTTTGGGAAACACCATATATTTT
CDR3aa: CASSLGNTIYF
d_gene: NA
len: 11
v_gene: TRBV28
j_gene: TRBJ1-3
abundance: NA